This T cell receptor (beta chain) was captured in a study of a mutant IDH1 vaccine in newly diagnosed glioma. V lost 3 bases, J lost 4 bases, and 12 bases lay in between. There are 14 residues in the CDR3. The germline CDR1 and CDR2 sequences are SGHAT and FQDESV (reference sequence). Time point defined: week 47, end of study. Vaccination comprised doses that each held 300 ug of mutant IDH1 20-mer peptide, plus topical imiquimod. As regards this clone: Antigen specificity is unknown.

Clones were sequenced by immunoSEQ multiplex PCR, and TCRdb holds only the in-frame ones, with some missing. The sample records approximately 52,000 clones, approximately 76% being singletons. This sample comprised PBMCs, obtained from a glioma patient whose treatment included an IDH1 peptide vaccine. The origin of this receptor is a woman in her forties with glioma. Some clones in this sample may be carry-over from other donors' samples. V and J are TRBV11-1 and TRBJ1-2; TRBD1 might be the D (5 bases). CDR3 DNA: TGTGCCAGCAGCTTCAAAGGGACCGGCTATGGCTACACCTTC. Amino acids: CASSFKGTGYGYTF.